These 2 T cell receptor beta chains came from one sample sequenced in a study of blood T cell repertoires in COVID-19. Libraries were prepared by immunoSEQ multiplex PCR; TCRdb keeps only in-frame clonotypes and omits some of them. Here the sample spans 330,000 or so clones, around 90% being singletons. The specimen was peripheral blood. These receptors were collected from a man aged 25-45 years with COVID-19, enrolled during active disease.

J is TRBJ1-3 and V is TRBV9; no firm D call. The ends were cut back, 0 bases at V and 3 bases at J, with 7 bases in the middle. The CDR3 length is 14 residues. CDR1 is SGDLS, CDR2 YYNGEE, per germline. The CDR3 here is CASSVGGFGNTIYF. The CDR3 nucleotides read TGTGCCAGCAGCGTAGGAGGGTTTGGAAACACCATATATTTT.

The chain has TRBV3-1 (or the pseudogene TRBV3-2) and TRBJ2-1; a possible D gene is TRBD1 (6 bases). CDR1 and CDR2 from the germline V gene are LGHDT and YNNKEL (reference sequence). This CDR3 has 15 residues. V was cut by 5 bases and J by 5 bases, with 16 bases left in between. CDR3 amino acids: CASSTRTEIDNEQFF. For the CDR3, the DNA is TGTGCCAGCAGCACGAGGACAGAAATAGACAATGAGCAGTTCTTC.